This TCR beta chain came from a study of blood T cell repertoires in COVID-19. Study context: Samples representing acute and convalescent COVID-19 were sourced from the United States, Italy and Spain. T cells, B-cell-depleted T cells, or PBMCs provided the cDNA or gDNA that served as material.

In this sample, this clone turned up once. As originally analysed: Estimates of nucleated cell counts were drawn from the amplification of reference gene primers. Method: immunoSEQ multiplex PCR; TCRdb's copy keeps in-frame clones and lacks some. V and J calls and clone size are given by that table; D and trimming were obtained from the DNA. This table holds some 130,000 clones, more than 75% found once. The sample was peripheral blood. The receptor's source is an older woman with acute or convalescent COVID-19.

CDR3 loop: CAFRGLGTEAFF. The CDR3 bases are TGTGCCTTCAGGGGGTTGGGGACTGAAGCTTTCTTT. The chain carries TRBV2 and TRBJ1-1; 7 bases match TRBD1. V shed 11 bases and J 5 bases; nucleotides not matched to a gene: 8. Germline assignment: CDR1 SNHLY and CDR2 FYNNEI. CDR3 length equals 12 residues.